The rows below give T cell receptor beta chains drawn from one sample of a study of T cell clones after liver transplantation. Produced via immunoSEQ multiplex PCR; TCRdb's table is partial and in-frame only. Of about 75,000 clones in the sample, roughly 80% were seen once. Source: CD4+ T cells from blood, taken 48 to 50 months after liver transplant. The receptors were gathered from a human patient who received a liver transplant. These T cells may partly come from the graft donor. CDR3s include the opening cysteine and the closing phenylalanine or tryptophan. The order of the fields is J gene, V gene, D gene, clone size, CDR3 protein, CDR3 DNA. The D gene is left open where the match is weak. The listing skips clone size in some rows; elsewhere it reads once, few, many or a size class.

TRBJ2-7,TRBV7-2,-,-,CASSLMGQVASYEQYF,TGTGCCAGCAGCTTAATGGGTCAGGTGGCTTCCTACGAGCAGTACTTC
TRBJ1-5,TRBV5-1,-,-,CASSVDGVRQPQHF,TGCGCCAGCAGCGTAGATGGGGTTAGACAGCCCCAGCATTTT
TRBJ1-1,TRBV2,TRBD1,-,CASRPRQGGNTEAFF,TGTGCCAGCAGACCCAGACAGGGCGGCAACACTGAAGCTTTCTTT
TRBJ1-2,TRBV4-3,TRBD1,-,CASSQSAGQGAVGYTF,TGCGCCAGCAGCCAGTCTGCAGGACAGGGGGCAGTTGGCTACACCTTC
TRBJ2-1,TRBV19,-,few,CASSIGGTELIEQFF,TGTGCCAGTAGTATAGGAGGGACTGAACTTATTGAGCAGTTCTTC
TRBJ1-1,TRBV11-2,-,-,CASSFSTGTGGNKAFF,TGTGCCAGCAGCTTTTCCACTGGGACGGGGGGGAATAAAGCTTTCTTT
TRBJ2-1,TRBV2,-,-,CASRKDTGSSYNEQFF,TGTGCCAGCAGGAAGGACACGGGCAGCTCCTACAATGAGCAGTTCTTC
TRBJ2-5,TRBV7-9,-,-,CASSLDRETQYF,TGTGCCAGCAGCTTAGACCGTGAGACCCAGTACTTC
TRBJ1-5,TRBV27,TRBD1,-,CASRQQGAENQPQHF,TGTGCCAGCAGACAACAGGGGGCGGAAAATCAGCCCCAGCATTTT
TRBJ1-1,TRBV6-5,-,once,CASSDGTRTTEAFF,TGTGCCAGCAGTGATGGGACCCGGACTACTGAAGCTTTCTTT
TRBJ2-2,TRBV7-8,TRBD2,-,CASSRGGSGELFF,TGTGCCAGCAGCCGCGGGGGGAGCGGGGAGCTGTTTTTT
TRBJ1-5,TRBV28,-,-,CASSSGQPQHF,TGTGCCAGCAGCTCGGGGCAGCCCCAGCATTTT
TRBJ2-5,TRBV5-5,-,-,CASFRGRRQETQYF,TGTGCCAGCTTCAGGGGACGGAGACAAGAGACCCAGTACTTC
TRBJ1-2,TRBV6-5,-,-,CASSYDQLGGYTF,TGTGCCAGCAGTTATGATCAGCTTGGGGGCTACACCTTC
TRBJ2-3,TRBV5-1,-,-,CASSSRTGAEDTQYF,TGCGCCAGCAGCTCACGAACGGGGGCGGAAGATACGCAGTATTTT